The clone carrying this T cell receptor (beta chain) was seen at least ten times. Its antigen is unknown. The sample belongs to a study of T cells in Graves' hyperthyroidism and ophthalmopathy. Study-level points and caveats: Also found in blood were most expanded thyroid clonotypes above 0.001. Stable hyperthyroidism and ophthalmopathy were separated using 13 V-J signatures.

Amplification yielded TCR beta CDR3 regions, with RNA transcripts as the source. An initial round of RT-PCR targeting the TCR CDR3 relied on the HTBI primer set. MiXCR, run by TCRdb on the multiplex PCR reads, gives a single entry per CDR3 protein. The sample lists roughly 360,000 distinct CDR3 sequences; roughly 13% were seen once. The CDR3 runs to 11 residues. With V trimmed by 5 bases and J by 5 bases, 2 bases remained unmatched. The germline gives CDR1 GTSNPN, CDR2 SVGIG (reference sequence). This chain uses TRBV30 with TRBJ2-5; 7 bases map to TRBD2. This TCR was sampled from a man younger than 40 with Graves' hyperthyroidism that later progressed to Graves' ophthalmopathy. The specimen was blood. CDR3 residues: CAWGRGETQYF. The CDR3 DNA reads as TGTGCCTGGGGGCGGGGGGAGACCCAGTACTTC.